Each of the 22 T cell receptor beta chains below was sequenced from the same sample in a study of spatial heterogeneity in lung cancer. TCRdb redid the calling of the 5' RACE reads with MiXCR, one entry per CDR3 protein. The table shows 100,000 to 120,000 distinct CDR3 sequences, with approximately 10% occurring only once. The sample's time point: blood at routine non-recurrence follow-up after resection. The sequenced sample was PBMCs, obtained at follow-up. Receptor source: a female donor with early-stage non-small cell lung cancer.

This rearrangement joins TRBV24-1 to TRBJ2-1; no firm D call. Trimming stripped 4 bases from V and 6 bases from J, with 18 bases between. The CDR3 totals 16 residues. Germline CDR1 is KGHDR and CDR2 is SFDVKD. The CDR3 region is CATSDNTASTRNEQFF. In DNA form, the CDR3 reads TGTGCCACCAGTGACAATACGGCTAGTACTCGCAATGAGCAGTTCTTC.

V and J are TRBV5-6 and TRBJ1-4, with D unresolved. V was cut by 0 bases and J by 6 bases, with 12 bases left in between. The CDR3 is 15 amino acids. CDR1 is SGHDT and CDR2 is YYEEEE in the germline V gene. CDR3 in DNA: TGTGCCAGCAGCTTGGTGGGGAGGGAAGATGAAAAACTGTTTTTT. This encodes CASSLVGREDEKLFF.

This sequence joins TRBV18 and TRBJ1-1; a possible D gene is TRBD1 (5 bases). The ends were cut back, 4 bases at V and 3 bases at J, with 9 bases in the middle. The CDR3 is 13 amino acids. Looked up from germline, CDR1 is KGHSH and CDR2 is LQKENI. CDR3 coding DNA: TGTGCCAGCTCACGAAGGGGAGACACTGAAGCTTTCTTT. Encoded protein: CASSRRGDTEAFF.

This clonotype was counted at least ten times. This rearrangement joins TRBV7-2 to TRBJ2-4; D unresolved. The germline gives CDR1 SGHTA, CDR2 FQGNSA. This CDR3 spans 13 amino acids. Trimming stripped 0 bases from V and 10 bases from J, with 10 bases between. This chain's CDR3 is CASSLATETIQYF. In DNA form, the CDR3 reads TGTGCCAGCAGCTTAGCGACGGAGACTATTCAGTACTTC.

This clonotype has at least ten counts. The chain is built from TRBV3-1 and TRBJ2-1; 11 bases map to TRBD2. Germline V lookup: CDR1 LGHDT, CDR2 YNNKEL (reference sequence). V lost 4 bases and J lost 3; bases outside the gene matches: 2. This CDR3 has 15 amino acids. In nucleotides, the CDR3 is TGTGCCAGCAGCCTACTAGCGGGAGTCTACAATGAGCAGTTCTTC. Translated, it gives CASSLLAGVYNEQFF.

This rearrangement joins TRBV5-5 to TRBJ1-6; D is perhaps TRBD1 (6 bases). Looked up from germline, CDR1 is SGHKS and CDR2 is YYEKEE (reference sequence). With 5 bases removed from V and 7 bases from J, the gap between germline ends came to 16 bases. CDR3 length: 15 residues. The CDR3 protein is CASRGTRILNSPLHF. CDR3 nucleotides: TGTGCCAGCAGAGGGACACGCATCCTCAATTCACCCCTCCACTTT.

This clonotype showed up just a few times. The V gene is TRBV19, the J gene TRBJ1-4; the D gene is possibly TRBD1 (6 bases). The CDR3 sequence is 12 residues long. In germline, CDR1 is LNHDA, CDR2 SQIVND (reference sequence). V was trimmed by 5 bases and J by 14 bases, leaving 15 bases between them. In nucleotides, the CDR3 is TGTGCCAGTAGTTCCGGACAGCCGGGTCTGTTTTTT. Protein sequence: CASSSGQPGLFF.

This clonotype was counted between two and nine times. This sequence joins TRBV20-1 and TRBJ2-5; 10 nucleotides line up with TRBD2. J lost 0 bases, V lost 0 bases, and 4 bases had no gene match. The V gene's germline CDR1 is DFQATT and CDR2 SNEGSKA (reference sequence). The CDR3 contains 16 residues. CDR3 DNA: TGCAGTGCTAGAGATATTAGCGGGGGGAACCAAGAGACCCAGTACTTC. This codes for CSARDISGGNQETQYF.

This clonotype was counted between two and nine times. This chain uses TRBV5-1 with TRBJ1-1, with a tentative D call TRBD1 (5 bases). The germline gives CDR1 SGHRS, CDR2 YFSETQ. This CDR3 spans 14 amino acids. Trimming left V 5 bases short and J 2 bases short, with 13 bases between. CDR3 sequence (DNA): TGCGCCAGCAGTCGCCAAGGGGACAACACTGAAGCTTTCTTT. As protein: CASSRQGDNTEAFF.

V is TRBV11-2 and J is TRBJ2-5; 7 bases match TRBD1. The germline V gene encodes CDR1 SGHAT and CDR2 FQNNGV. Trimming took 5 bases from V and 5 from J; bases not matched to a gene: 14. CDR3 length equals 16 residues. CDR3 residues: CASSLNQGQNLETQYF. In nucleotides, the CDR3 is TGTGCCAGCAGCCTTAACCAGGGACAGAATTTGGAGACCCAGTACTTC. Full variable domain (rest looked up from reference TRBV11-2 and TRBJ2-5): EAGVAQSPRYKIIEKRQSVAFWCNPISGHATLYWYQQILGQGPKLLIQFQNNGVVDDSQLPKDRFSAERLKGVDSTLKIQPAKLEDSAVYLCASSLNQGQNLETQYFGPGTRLLVL.

In its sample, this clonotype was seen a few times. The chain recombines TRBV29-1 with TRBJ2-1, with D possibly being TRBD1 (5 bases). The ends were cut back, 4 bases at V and 5 bases at J, with 12 bases in the middle. Germline loops: CDR1 SQVTM, CDR2 ANQGSEA. The CDR3 covers 13 residues. CDR3 sequence reads: CSVARQTNNEQFF. CDR3 in DNA: TGCAGCGTTGCAAGACAGACAAACAATGAGCAGTTCTTC.

This clonotype occurred a few times. V gene TRBV20-1 combines with J gene TRBJ2-3, with 8 bases fitting TRBD1. Germline values: CDR1 DFQATT, CDR2 SNEGSKA (reference sequence). The junction had 6 bases not matched to a gene; V was cut back by 5 bases and J by 2 bases. CDR3 length: 14 residues. The CDR3 spells CSAGTGGDTDTQYF. CDR3 in DNA: TGCAGTGCTGGGACAGGTGGTGACACAGATACGCAGTATTTT.

This clonotype was seen repeatedly, ten times or more. The chain uses TRBV10-3 and TRBJ2-1; the match to TRBD1 covers 9 bases. The CDR3 covers 14 residues. CDR1 ENHRY and CDR2 SYGVKD come from the germline V gene. Trimming at V came to 7 bases and at J to 5 bases, leaving 6 bases not matched to a gene. The CDR3 reads CAINNRGLHNEQFF. DNA of the CDR3: TGTGCCATCAATAACAGGGGGCTACACAATGAGCAGTTCTTC.

The chain is built from TRBV7-9 and TRBJ2-5; D possibly matches TRBD1 or TRBD2 (5 bases each). Trimming cost V 1 base and J 2 bases, with 11 bases left between them. Looked up from germline, CDR1 is SEHNR and CDR2 is FQNEAQ (reference sequence). The CDR3 totals 15 residues. The CDR3 region has the DNA TGTGCCAGCAGCTTAGGAGGGGCAGGACAAGAGACCCAGTACTTC. Protein sequence: CASSLGGAGQETQYF. Drawing the rest from reference TRBV7-9 and TRBJ2-5, the complete variable domain is DTGVSQNPRHKITKRGQNVTFRCDPISEHNRLYWYRQTLGQGPEFLTYFQNEAQLEKSRLLSDRFSAERPKGSFSTLEIQRTEQGDSAMYLCASSLGGAGQETQYFGPGTRLLVL.

This clonotype was counted at least ten times. The chain combines TRBV5-4 with TRBJ2-3, with D maybe TRBD1 (6 bases). The CDR3 loop spans 14 amino acids. Germline CDR1 reads SGHNT; CDR2 reads YYREEE (reference sequence). Trimming removed 0 bases from V and 6 bases from J, with 11 bases in between. DNA of the CDR3: TGTGCCAGCAGCTTGGGGGGGCGGCCGGATACGCAGTATTTT. Translated, it gives CASSLGGRPDTQYF.

V is TRBV29-1 and J is TRBJ2-5; no clear D. This CDR3 has 14 residues. Germline lookup yields CDR1 SQVTM and CDR2 ANQGSEA. V shed 7 bases and J shed 2 bases, with 17 bases lying between them. CDR3 loop: CSAQGGFLQETQYF. The CDR3 DNA follows: TGCAGCGCCCAAGGTGGGTTCCTACAAGAGACCCAGTACTTC.

This clonotype showed up many times. The V call is TRBV29-1, the J call TRBJ2-5; D unresolved. The germline V gene encodes CDR1 SQVTM and CDR2 ANQGSEA. V shed 3 bases and J shed 4 bases, with 21 bases lying between them. The CDR3 contains 16 residues. CDR3 nucleotides: TGCAGCGTTGATGGATTAGGTGGGCGAAGACGAGAGACCCAGTACTTC. Encoded protein: CSVDGLGGRRRETQYF.

In its sample, this clonotype was seen a few times. In nucleotides, the CDR3 is TGCAGCGCCGGACAGGGGAGGGAAAAACTGTTTTTT. The encoded protein is CSAGQGREKLFF. The chain recombines TRBV29-1 with TRBJ1-4; 9 nucleotides agree with TRBD1. The germline V gene has CDR1 SQVTM and CDR2 ANQGSEA. Losses at the gene ends were 7 bases for V and 8 bases for J; bases not matched to a gene: 5. The CDR3 length is 12 residues.

This clonotype has a count of ten or more. The gene calls are TRBV5-1 and TRBJ2-3, with TRBD2 matching 7 bases. Germline V lookup: CDR1 SGHRS, CDR2 YFSETQ. The CDR3 totals 14 residues. V shed 0 bases and J 4 bases; nucleotides not matched to a gene: 2. CDR3 nucleotide sequence: TGCGCCAGCAGCTTGGGCGGGAGCTCAGATACGCAGTATTTT. Protein: CASSLGGSSDTQYF.

This sequence joins TRBV7-3 and TRBJ2-2, with a tentative D call TRBD1 (5 bases). Germline-derived CDR1 and CDR2 are SGHTA and FQGTGA. CDR3 length: 16 amino acids. Trimming took 5 bases from V and 2 from J, leaving 15 bases between them. The CDR3 DNA sequence: TGTGCCAGCAGCCCTGGACAAATACTAAACACCGGGGAGCTGTTTTTT. This codes for CASSPGQILNTGELFF. The full variable domain, its missing parts supplied by reference TRBV7-3 and TRBJ2-2, is GAGVSQTPSNKVTEKGKYVELRCDPISGHTALYWYRQSLGQGPEFLIYFQGTGAADDSGLPNDRFFAVRPEGSVSTLKIQRTERGDSAVYLCASSPGQILNTGELFFGEGSRLTVL.

This clonotype was seen repeatedly, ten times or more. V usage is TRBV30 and J usage is TRBJ1-2, with D hard to call. Germline CDR1 is GTSNPN and CDR2 is SVGIG (reference sequence). Trimming left V 0 bases short and J 1 base short, with 9 bases between. The CDR3 runs to 14 residues. CDR3 DNA: TGTGCCTGGAGTGTACCGTCCTTTAACTATGGCTACACCTTC. This codes for CAWSVPSFNYGYTF.

This clonotype was counted many times. The gene calls are TRBV9 and TRBJ2-5; 7 bases agree with TRBD2. CDR3 length equals 14 residues. Losses at the gene ends were 4 bases for V and 3 bases for J; bases not matched to a gene: 6. Germline V gene lookup returns CDR1 SGDLS and CDR2 YYNGEE. This CDR3 reads CASSPWEGKETQYF. The CDR3 DNA reads TGTGCCAGCAGCCCCTGGGAGGGGAAAGAGACCCAGTACTTC.